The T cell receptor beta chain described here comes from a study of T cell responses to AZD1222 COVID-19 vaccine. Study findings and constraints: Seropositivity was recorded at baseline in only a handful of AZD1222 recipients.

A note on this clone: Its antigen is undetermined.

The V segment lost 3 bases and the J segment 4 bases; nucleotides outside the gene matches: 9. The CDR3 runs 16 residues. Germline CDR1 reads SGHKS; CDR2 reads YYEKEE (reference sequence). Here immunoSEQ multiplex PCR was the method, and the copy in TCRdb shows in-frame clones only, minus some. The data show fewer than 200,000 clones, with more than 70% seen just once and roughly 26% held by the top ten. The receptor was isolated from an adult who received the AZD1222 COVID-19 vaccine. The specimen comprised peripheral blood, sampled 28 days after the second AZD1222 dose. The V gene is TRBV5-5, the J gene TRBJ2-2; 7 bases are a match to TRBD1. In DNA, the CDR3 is TGTGCCAGCAGCTCTACGACAGGGACCGCCACCGGGGAGCTGTTTTTT. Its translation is CASSSTTGTATGELFF.